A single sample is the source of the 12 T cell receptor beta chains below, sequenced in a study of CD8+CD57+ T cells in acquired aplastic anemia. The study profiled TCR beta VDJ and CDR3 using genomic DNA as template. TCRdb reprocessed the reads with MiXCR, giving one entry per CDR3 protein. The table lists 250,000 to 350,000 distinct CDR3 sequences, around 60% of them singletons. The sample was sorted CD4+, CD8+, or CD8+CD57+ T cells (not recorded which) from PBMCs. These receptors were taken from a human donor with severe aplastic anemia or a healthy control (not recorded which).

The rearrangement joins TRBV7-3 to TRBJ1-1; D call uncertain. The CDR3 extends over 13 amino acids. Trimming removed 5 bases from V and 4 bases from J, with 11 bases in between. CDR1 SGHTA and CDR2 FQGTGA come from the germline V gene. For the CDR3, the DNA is TGTGCCAGCAGCCCCCTGCCGGGCACTGAAGCTTTCTTT. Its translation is CASSPLPGTEAFF.

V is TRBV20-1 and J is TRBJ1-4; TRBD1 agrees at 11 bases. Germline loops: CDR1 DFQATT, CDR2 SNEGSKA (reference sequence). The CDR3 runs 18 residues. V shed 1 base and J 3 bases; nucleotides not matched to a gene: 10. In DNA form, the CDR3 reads TGCAGTGCTAGAGTTCTGGGACAGGGGGTTTGGCCTAATGAAAAACTGTTTTTT. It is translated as CSARVLGQGVWPNEKLFF.

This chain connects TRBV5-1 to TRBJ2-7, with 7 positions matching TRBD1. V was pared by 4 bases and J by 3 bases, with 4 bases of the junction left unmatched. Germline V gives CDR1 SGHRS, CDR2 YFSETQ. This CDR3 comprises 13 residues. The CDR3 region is CASSPNRGYEQYF. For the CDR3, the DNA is TGCGCCAGCAGCCCAAACAGGGGCTACGAGCAGTACTTC.

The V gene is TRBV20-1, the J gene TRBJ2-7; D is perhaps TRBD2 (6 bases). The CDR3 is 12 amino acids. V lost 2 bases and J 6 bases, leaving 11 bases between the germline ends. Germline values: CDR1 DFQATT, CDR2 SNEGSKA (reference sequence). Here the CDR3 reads CSARFTAGEQYF. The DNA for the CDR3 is TGCAGTGCTAGATTTACAGCGGGCGAGCAGTACTTC.

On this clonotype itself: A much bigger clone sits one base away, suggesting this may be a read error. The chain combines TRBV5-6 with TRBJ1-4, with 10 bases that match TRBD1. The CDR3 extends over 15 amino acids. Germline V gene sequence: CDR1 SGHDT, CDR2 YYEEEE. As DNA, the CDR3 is TGTGCCAGCAGCCCCGGGGACAGGGGTCGGGAAAGACTGTTTTTT. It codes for CASSPGDRGRERLFF.

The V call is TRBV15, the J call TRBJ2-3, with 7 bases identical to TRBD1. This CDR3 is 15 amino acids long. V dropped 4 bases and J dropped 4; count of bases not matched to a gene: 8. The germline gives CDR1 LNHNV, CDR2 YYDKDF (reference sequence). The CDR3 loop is CATSTIGTVADTQYF. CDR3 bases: TGTGCCACCAGCACCATCGGGACAGTCGCAGATACGCAGTATTTT.

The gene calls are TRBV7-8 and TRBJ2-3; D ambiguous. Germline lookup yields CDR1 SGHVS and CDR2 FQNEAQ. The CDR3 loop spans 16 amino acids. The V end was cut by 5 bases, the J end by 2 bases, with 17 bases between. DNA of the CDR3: TGTGCCAGCAGCCGACCCCAGCTACAACTCACAGATACGCAGTATTTT. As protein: CASSRPQLQLTDTQYF.

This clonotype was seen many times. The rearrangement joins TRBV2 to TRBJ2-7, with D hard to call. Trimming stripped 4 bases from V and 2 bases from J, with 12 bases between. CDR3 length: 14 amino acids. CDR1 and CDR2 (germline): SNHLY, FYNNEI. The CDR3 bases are TGTGCCAGCAGTGTCGGAAATTTTCCCTACGAGCAGTACTTC. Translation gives CASSVGNFPYEQYF.

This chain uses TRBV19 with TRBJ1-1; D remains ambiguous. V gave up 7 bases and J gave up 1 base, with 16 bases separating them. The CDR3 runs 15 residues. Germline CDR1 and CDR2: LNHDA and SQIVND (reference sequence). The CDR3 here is CASTDSGLANTEAFF. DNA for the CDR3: TGTGCCAGTACCGATTCCGGGCTCGCGAACACTGAAGCTTTCTTT.

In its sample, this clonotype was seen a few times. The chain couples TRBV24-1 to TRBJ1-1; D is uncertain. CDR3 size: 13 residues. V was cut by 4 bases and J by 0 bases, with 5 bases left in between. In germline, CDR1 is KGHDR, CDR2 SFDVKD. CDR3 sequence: CATSEGLNTEAFF. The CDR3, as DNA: TGTGCCACCAGTGAAGGTTTGAACACTGAAGCTTTCTTT.

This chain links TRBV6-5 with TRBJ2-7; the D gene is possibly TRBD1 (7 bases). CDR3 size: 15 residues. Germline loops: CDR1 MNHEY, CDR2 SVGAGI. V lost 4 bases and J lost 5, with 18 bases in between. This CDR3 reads CASSSGAGGQHEQYF. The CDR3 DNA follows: TGTGCCAGCAGTTCGGGGGCAGGGGGTCAACACGAGCAGTACTTC.

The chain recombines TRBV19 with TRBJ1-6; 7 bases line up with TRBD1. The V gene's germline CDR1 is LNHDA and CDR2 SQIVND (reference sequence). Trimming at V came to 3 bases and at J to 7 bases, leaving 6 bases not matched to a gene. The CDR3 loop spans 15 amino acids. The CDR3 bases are TGTGCCAGTAGTATCGGTGACAGGGCCAATTCACCCCTCCACTTT. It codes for CASSIGDRANSPLHF.